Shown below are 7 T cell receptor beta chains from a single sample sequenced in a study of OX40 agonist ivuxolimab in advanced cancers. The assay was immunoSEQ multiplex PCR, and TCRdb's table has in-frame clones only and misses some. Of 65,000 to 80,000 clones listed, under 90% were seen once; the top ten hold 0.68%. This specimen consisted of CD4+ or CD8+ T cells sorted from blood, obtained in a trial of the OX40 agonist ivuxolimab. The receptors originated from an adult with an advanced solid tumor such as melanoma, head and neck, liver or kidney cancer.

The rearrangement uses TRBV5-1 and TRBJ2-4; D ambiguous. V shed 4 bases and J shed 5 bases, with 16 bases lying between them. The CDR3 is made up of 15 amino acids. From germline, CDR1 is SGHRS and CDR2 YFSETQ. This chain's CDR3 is CASSPYIGGQNIQYF. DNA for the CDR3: TGCGCCAGCAGCCCCTACATAGGCGGTCAAAACATTCAGTACTTC. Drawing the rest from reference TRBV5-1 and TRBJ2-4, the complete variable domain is KAGVTQTPRYLIKTRGQQVTLSCSPISGHRSVSWYQQTPGQGLQFLFEYFSETQRNKGNFPGRFSGRQFSNSRSEMNVSTLELGDSALYLCASSPYIGGQNIQYFGAGTRLSVL.

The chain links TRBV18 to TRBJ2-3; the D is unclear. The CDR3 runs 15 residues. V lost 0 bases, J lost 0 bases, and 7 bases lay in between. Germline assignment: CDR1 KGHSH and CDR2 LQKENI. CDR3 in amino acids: CASSPPTRSTDTQYF. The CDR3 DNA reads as TGTGCCAGCTCACCACCAACAAGGAGCACAGATACGCAGTATTTT. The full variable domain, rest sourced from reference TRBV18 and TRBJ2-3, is NAGVMQNPRHLVRRRGQEARLRCSPMKGHSHVYWYRQLPEEGLKFMVYLQKENIIDESGMPKERFSAEFPKEGPSILRIQQVVRGDSAAYFCASSPPTRSTDTQYFGPGTRLTVL.

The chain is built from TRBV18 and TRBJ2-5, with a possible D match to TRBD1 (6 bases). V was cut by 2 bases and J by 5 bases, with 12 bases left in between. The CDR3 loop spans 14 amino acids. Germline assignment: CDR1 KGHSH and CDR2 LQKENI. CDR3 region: CASSPEWGRETQYF. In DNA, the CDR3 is TGTGCCAGCTCACCAGAATGGGGGCGGGAGACCCAGTACTTC.

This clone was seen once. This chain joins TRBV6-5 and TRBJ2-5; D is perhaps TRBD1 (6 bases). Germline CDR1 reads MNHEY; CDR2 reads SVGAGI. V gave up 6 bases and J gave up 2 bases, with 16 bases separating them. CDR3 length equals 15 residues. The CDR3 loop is CASRLQGTGQETQYF. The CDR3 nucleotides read TGTGCCAGCAGGCTACAGGGTACGGGGCAAGAGACCCAGTACTTC.

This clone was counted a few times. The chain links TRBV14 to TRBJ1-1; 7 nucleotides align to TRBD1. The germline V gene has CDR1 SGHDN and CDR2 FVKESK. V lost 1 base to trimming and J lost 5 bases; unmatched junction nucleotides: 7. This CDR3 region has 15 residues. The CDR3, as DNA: TGTGCCAGCAGCCAAGCGCAGGGGGTTCGTACTGAAGCTTTCTTT. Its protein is CASSQAQGVRTEAFF.

CDR3 bases: TGTGCCAGCAGCTTAGAGGGGGGGGCCCTCTACGAGCAGTACTTC. Protein: CASSLEGGALYEQYF. The chain recombines TRBV7-2 with TRBJ2-7; perhaps TRBD2 as D (7 bases). CDR3 length: 15 residues. V lost 1 base to trimming and J lost 3 bases, with 13 bases between them. The V gene's germline CDR1 is SGHTA and CDR2 FQGNSA.

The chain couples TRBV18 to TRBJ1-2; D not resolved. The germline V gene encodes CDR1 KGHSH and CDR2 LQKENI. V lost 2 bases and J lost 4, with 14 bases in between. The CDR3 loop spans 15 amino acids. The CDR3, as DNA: TGTGCCAGCTCACCAGGGAATGGGAGCCCCTATGGCTACACCTTC. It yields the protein CASSPGNGSPYGYTF.